The 30 T cell receptor beta chains presented below share a single source sample, sequenced in a study of OX40 agonist ivuxolimab in advanced cancers. TCRdb keeps only in-frame clones here, not all; method: immunoSEQ multiplex PCR. This sample yields tens of thousands of clones, of which 75% to 90% are seen a single time; just under 7% belongs to the top ten. This material consisted of CD4+ or CD8+ T cells sorted from blood, taken in a trial of the OX40 agonist ivuxolimab. These receptors were collected from an adult with an advanced solid tumor such as melanoma, head and neck, liver or kidney cancer.

Relative to its sample, this clone is medium-sized. The chain links TRBV4-1 to TRBJ2-7, with 9 bases matching TRBD1. The CDR3 sequence is 15 residues long. Per the germline V gene, CDR1 is MGHRA and CDR2 is YSYEKL. With V trimmed by 6 bases and J by 0 bases, 6 bases remained unmatched. CDR3 loop: CASSYGTGSSYEQYF. The CDR3 bases are TGCGCCAGCAGTTACGGGACAGGGTCCTCCTACGAGCAGTACTTC.

To note about this clone: Germline and junction disagree at one end, which may indicate a read error. This chain joins TRBV15 and TRBJ2-7; 9 bases match TRBD2. The CDR3 spans 12 residues. Germline values: CDR1 LNHNV, CDR2 YYDKDF (reference sequence). CDR3 sequence (DNA): TGTGCCACCAGCAGAGATCTGGGACTAGCAGAGTTC. Translating gives CATSRDLGLAEF. The complete variable domain, with remaining parts taken from reference TRBV15 and TRBJ2-7, reads DAMVIQNPRYQVTQFGKPVTLSCSQTLNHNVMYWYQQKSSQAPKLLFHYYDKDFNNEADTPDNFQSRRPNTSFCFLDIRSPGLGDTAMYLCATSRDLGLAEFGPGTRLTVT.

The rearrangement joins TRBV7-8 to TRBJ1-2, with D perhaps matching TRBD1 (6 bases). The CDR3 is made up of 15 amino acids. V lost 2 bases and J lost 3, with 13 bases in between. Germline lookup yields CDR1 SGHVS and CDR2 FQNEAQ. CDR3 amino acids: CASSLSIGGDYGYTF. The CDR3 DNA reads as TGTGCCAGCAGCTTAAGCATAGGGGGGGACTATGGCTACACCTTC.

Within the sample, this clone is medium-sized. V usage is TRBV4-2 and J usage is TRBJ2-1; possibly TRBD2 for D (5 bases). Germline CDR1 is LGHNA and CDR2 is YNFKEQ. This CDR3 region has 14 residues. The ends were cut back, 1 base at V and 9 bases at J, with 13 bases in the middle. CDR3 loop: CASSQGSGVSEQFF. As DNA, the CDR3 is TGTGCCAGCAGCCAAGGGAGCGGTGTGAGTGAGCAGTTCTTC.

There are a few counts of this clone. The J gene is TRBJ2-1, the V gene TRBV18; 13 nucleotides agree with TRBD2. This CDR3 contains 15 residues. V shed 3 bases and J 5 bases; nucleotides not matched to a gene: 1. Germline CDR1 and CDR2: KGHSH and LQKENI. CDR3 residues: CASSPGLAGDNEQFF. The CDR3 DNA sequence: TGTGCCAGCTCACCTGGACTAGCGGGGGACAATGAGCAGTTCTTC.

This sequence joins TRBV7-9 and TRBJ2-6; D not resolved. Germline V CDR1 and CDR2: SEHNR, FQNEAQ (reference sequence). V was cut by 4 bases and J by 0 bases, with 7 bases left in between. CDR3 length: 15 residues. The CDR3 loop is CASSSDTSGANVLTF. The CDR3 region has the DNA TGTGCCAGCAGCTCCGACACCTCTGGGGCCAACGTCCTGACTTTC.

V usage is TRBV7-9 and J usage is TRBJ1-6; TRBD1 is a possible D gene (6 bases). Deletions cut 6 bases from V and 7 bases from J, with 13 bases between. The V gene's germline CDR1 is SEHNR and CDR2 FQNEAQ (reference sequence). The length of the CDR3 is 14 residues. The CDR3 DNA is TGTGCCAGCAGTCTCCTCACAGGGAATTCACCCCTCCACTTT. Its translation: CASSLLTGNSPLHF. Full variable domain (rest looked up from reference TRBV7-9 and TRBJ1-6): DTGVSQNPRHKITKRGQNVTFRCDPISEHNRLYWYRQTLGQGPEFLTYFQNEAQLEKSRLLSDRFSAERPKGSFSTLEIQRTEQGDSAMYLCASSLLTGNSPLHFGNGTRLTVT.

J is TRBJ2-1 and V is TRBV7-2; no clear D gene. Germline-derived CDR1 and CDR2 are SGHTA and FQGNSA. The V end lost 3 bases, the J end lost 4 bases, and 10 bases lay between the germline ends. The CDR3 is made up of 14 amino acids. The CDR3 spells CASSFRIRYNEQFF. The CDR3 DNA follows: TGTGCCAGCAGCTTCCGGATTCGGTACAATGAGCAGTTCTTC. The full variable domain, with the rest looked up from reference TRBV7-2 and TRBJ2-1, is GAGVSQSPSNKVTEKGKDVELRCDPISGHTALYWYRQSLGQGLEFLIYFQGNSAPDKSGLPSDRFSAERTGGSVSTLTIQRTQQEDSAVYLCASSFRIRYNEQFFGPGTRLTVL.

The V call is TRBV7-3, the J call TRBJ2-7, with D tentatively TRBD2 (5 bases). Germline CDR1 and CDR2: SGHTA and FQGTGA. Trimming took 3 bases from V and 2 from J, leaving 14 bases between them. This CDR3 has 15 amino acids. CDR3 DNA sequence: TGTGCCAGCAGCTTGCTTGGCGGAGGAACCTACGAGCAGTACTTC. Translation: CASSLLGGGTYEQYF.

The chain combines TRBV2 with TRBJ2-2, with D perhaps matching TRBD2 (5 bases). The length of the CDR3 is 23 residues. Germline lookup yields CDR1 SNHLY and CDR2 FYNNEI. V gave up 9 bases and J gave up 3 bases, with 41 bases separating them. This CDR3 is CASTPASAQAVGSGKLHTGELFF. In DNA, the CDR3 is TGTGCCAGTACACCCGCCTCCGCGCAGGCAGTAGGATCGGGGAAGCTCCACACCGGGGAGCTGTTTTTT.

The chain joins TRBV5-8 to TRBJ2-2; 8 bases agree with TRBD1. This CDR3 region has 17 residues. Germline V CDR1 and CDR2: SGHTS, YDEGEE. J was trimmed by 1 base and V by 2 bases; bases with no gene match: 7. The CDR3, as DNA: TGTGCCAGCAGCTTTGGTCTTGGGACAGGGAACACCGGGGAGCTGTTTTTT. This translates into CASSFGLGTGNTGELFF.

The chain carries TRBV18 and TRBJ2-5; maybe TRBD1 (6 bases). Judging by the DNA end, TRBJ2-7 fits better; the J call may be wrong. This CDR3 comprises 14 residues. CDR1 and CDR2 from the germline V gene are KGHSH and LQKENI. The CDR3 nucleotides are TGTGCCAGCTCAGGGACACCTGCCACCTACGAGCAGTACTTC. Residues: CASSGTPATYEQYF.

V is TRBV7-2 and J is TRBJ2-2, with 9 bases that match TRBD2. V gave up 4 bases and J gave up 3 bases; unmatched junction bases: 15. CDR1 is SGHTA and CDR2 is FQGNSA in the germline V gene. The CDR3 runs 19 residues. The CDR3 sequence: CASSSILLAGLGYTGELFF. The CDR3 bases are TGTGCCAGCAGCTCTATCTTACTAGCGGGCTTAGGGTACACCGGGGAGCTGTTTTTT.

This chain joins TRBV18 and TRBJ1-1; TRBD1 aligns across 8 bases. Per the germline V gene, CDR1 is KGHSH and CDR2 is LQKENI. CDR3 length: 14 amino acids. Trimming cost V 2 bases and J 3 bases; bases outside gene matches: 2. Written as DNA, the CDR3 is TGTGCCAGCTCACCAAAGACAGGGGACACTGAAGCTTTCTTT. Protein: CASSPKTGDTEAFF.

The chain joins TRBV10-3 to TRBJ1-3; tentatively, D is TRBD1 (6 bases). Trimming stripped 6 bases from V and 2 bases from J, with 17 bases between. The CDR3 sequence is 16 residues long. Germline lookup yields CDR1 ENHRY and CDR2 SYGVKD. DNA of the CDR3: TGTGCCATCAGCGGAAGGGCAACAGGGACTGGAAACACCATATATTTT. It specifies CAISGRATGTGNTIYF.

By frequency in the sample, this clone is medium-sized. The sample contains more than one DNA sequence encoding this CDR3. J is TRBJ1-5 and V is TRBV18; 8 bases map to TRBD1. There are 15 residues in the CDR3. Germline values: CDR1 KGHSH, CDR2 LQKENI. V shed 3 bases and J 2 bases; nucleotides not matched to a gene: 3. CDR3 amino acids: CASSPDRGGNQPQHF. CDR3 nucleotide sequence: TGTGCCAGCTCACCCGACAGGGGTGGCAATCAGCCCCAGCATTTT.

This chain uses TRBV27 with TRBJ1-1; TRBD1 matches 8 bases. The ends lost 3 bases at V and 3 bases at J; junction bases unmatched: 3. The germline gives CDR1 MNHEY, CDR2 SMNVEV (reference sequence). The CDR3 loop spans 14 amino acids. The CDR3 here is CASSFGTGDTEAFF. Here the CDR3 DNA reads TGTGCCAGCAGTTTTGGGACAGGAGACACTGAAGCTTTCTTT.

The rearrangement joins TRBV2 to TRBJ1-1; D gene unclear. Deletions cut 8 bases from V and 3 bases from J, with 7 bases between. CDR3 length equals 11 residues. The V gene's germline CDR1 is SNHLY and CDR2 FYNNEI. The CDR3, as DNA: TGTGCCAGCGAAGTGGACACTGAAGCTTTCTTT. Its protein is CASEVDTEAFF.

Only one count was recorded for this clone. The chain joins TRBV5-4 to TRBJ2-3; maybe TRBD2 (5 bases). The germline V gene encodes CDR1 SGHNT and CDR2 YYREEE (reference sequence). Trimming took off 0 bases at V and 6 bases at J, with 11 bases between the two ends. The CDR3 is made up of 14 amino acids. CDR3 in amino acids: CASSLGGSWDTQYF. The CDR3 nucleotides read TGTGCCAGCAGCTTGGGAGGGAGTTGGGATACGCAGTATTTT.

This chain connects TRBV5-1 to TRBJ1-1; TRBD1 agrees at 8 bases. The CDR3 length is 15 residues. From germline, CDR1 is SGHRS and CDR2 YFSETQ. The V segment lost 1 base and the J segment 1 base; nucleotides outside the gene matches: 3. The CDR3 here is CASSLTGTGNTEAFF. DNA for the CDR3: TGCGCCAGCAGCTTGACCGGGACAGGGAACACTGAAGCTTTCTTT.

The V and J genes are TRBV7-3 and TRBJ2-1, with unresolved D. Deletions cut 5 bases from V and 5 bases from J, with 13 bases between. The germline gives CDR1 SGHTA, CDR2 FQGTGA. There are 14 residues in the CDR3. Written as DNA, the CDR3 is TGTGCCAGCAGCCGCTCCGGCGGAAACAATGAGCAGTTCTTC. Its protein is CASSRSGGNNEQFF.

The chain couples TRBV5-1 to TRBJ2-1; D is possibly TRBD1 (6 bases). Germline assignment: CDR1 SGHRS and CDR2 YFSETQ. V lost 2 bases to trimming and J lost 6 bases, with 15 bases between them. This CDR3 has 15 residues. The CDR3 DNA reads as TGCGCCAGCAGCTTCGGACAGAGTATAGGCAATGAGCAGTTCTTC. The encoded protein is CASSFGQSIGNEQFF.

V gene TRBV15 combines with J gene TRBJ2-6; D is ambiguous. Germline loops: CDR1 LNHNV, CDR2 YYDKDF (reference sequence). V was shortened by 1 base and J by 0 bases, with 10 bases between the two germline ends. This CDR3 comprises 17 residues. CDR3 in DNA: TGTGCCACCAGCAGAGGAGTTGGCAGCTCTGGGGCCAACGTCCTGACTTTC. This encodes CATSRGVGSSGANVLTF.

The chain employs TRBV19 and TRBJ1-5, with a weak D call TRBD1 (5 bases). Between the trimmed V and J ends, which lost 7 bases and 5 bases, there was a span of 21 bases. Germline CDR1 is LNHDA and CDR2 is SQIVND (reference sequence). The CDR3 is 16 amino acids. The CDR3 DNA follows: TGTGCCAGTACCCCATTGAAGGGAGGGGCCGATCAGCCCCAGCATTTT. Amino acid sequence: CASTPLKGGADQPQHF. Full variable domain (remainder filled in from reference TRBV19 and TRBJ1-5): DGGITQSPKYLFRKEGQNVTLSCEQNLNHDAMYWYRQDPGQGLRLIYYSQIVNDFQKGDIAEGYSVSREKKESFPLTVTSAQKNPTAFYLCASTPLKGGADQPQHFGDGTRLSIL.

This clone was observed a few times. The CDR3 nucleotides read TGTGCCAGCAGCCCACTTAATAGTGTAGGCGGGAGCTCCTATAATTCACCCCTCCACTTT. It codes for CASSPLNSVGGSSYNSPLHF. The chain uses TRBV4-2 and TRBJ1-6; D is unresolved. Trimming left V 4 bases short and J 0 bases short, with 22 bases between. Germline V CDR1 and CDR2: LGHNA, YNFKEQ. This CDR3 spans 20 amino acids.

J is TRBJ2-6 and V is TRBV19; the D is unclear. This CDR3 comprises 15 residues. In germline, CDR1 is LNHDA, CDR2 SQIVND (reference sequence). The V end was cut by 0 bases, the J end by 0 bases, with 3 bases between. The CDR3 reads CASSIDASGANVLTF. The CDR3 nucleotides read TGTGCCAGTAGTATAGACGCCTCTGGGGCCAACGTCCTGACTTTC.

This chain links TRBV6-6 with TRBJ1-5, with a tentative D call TRBD1 (5 bases). The CDR3 spans 13 residues. Germline V lookup: CDR1 MNHNY, CDR2 SVGAGI (reference sequence). Trimming removed 6 bases from V and 5 bases from J, with 11 bases in between. In DNA, the CDR3 is TGTGCCAGCAGGGGGGTTCAGTATCAGCCCCAGCATTTT. Translation: CASRGVQYQPQHF.

V gene TRBV9 combines with J gene TRBJ1-3; TRBD1 agrees at 9 bases. The germline V gene has CDR1 SGDLS and CDR2 YYNGEE. The CDR3 is 17 amino acids. V lost 3 bases, J lost 3 bases, and 10 bases stayed unmatched. The CDR3 DNA reads TGTGCCAGCAGCGCCCCATTACAGGGGGCAGGTGGAAACACCATATATTTT. This translates into CASSAPLQGAGGNTIYF.

This clone was observed a handful of times. The rearrangement links TRBV30 to TRBJ1-2; TRBD1 is a possible D gene (5 bases). The length of the CDR3 is 13 residues. Trimming shortened V by 2 bases and J by 6 bases, and 13 bases separated the two germline ends. CDR1 GTSNPN and CDR2 SVGIG come from the germline V gene (reference sequence). Here the CDR3 DNA reads TGTGCCTGGAGTCGAGGGTGGGGCGATGGCTACACCTTC. This gives the protein CAWSRGWGDGYTF. Combining the CDR3 with reference TRBV30 and TRBJ1-2 gives the whole variable domain SQTIHQWPATLVQPVGSPLSLECTVEGTSNPNLYWYRQAAGRGLQLLFYSVGIGQISSEVPQNLSASRPQDRQFILSSKKLLLSDSGFYLCAWSRGWGDGYTFGSGTRLTVV.

V usage is TRBV18 and J usage is TRBJ1-6, with 8 bases matching TRBD1. Germline lookup yields CDR1 KGHSH and CDR2 LQKENI. V lost 3 bases, J lost 10 bases, and 8 bases stayed unmatched. This CDR3 is built from 15 residues. Here the CDR3 DNA reads TGTGCCAGCTCACCGCAAGGACAGGGTGAATCACCCCTCCACTTT. Residues: CASSPQGQGESPLHF.